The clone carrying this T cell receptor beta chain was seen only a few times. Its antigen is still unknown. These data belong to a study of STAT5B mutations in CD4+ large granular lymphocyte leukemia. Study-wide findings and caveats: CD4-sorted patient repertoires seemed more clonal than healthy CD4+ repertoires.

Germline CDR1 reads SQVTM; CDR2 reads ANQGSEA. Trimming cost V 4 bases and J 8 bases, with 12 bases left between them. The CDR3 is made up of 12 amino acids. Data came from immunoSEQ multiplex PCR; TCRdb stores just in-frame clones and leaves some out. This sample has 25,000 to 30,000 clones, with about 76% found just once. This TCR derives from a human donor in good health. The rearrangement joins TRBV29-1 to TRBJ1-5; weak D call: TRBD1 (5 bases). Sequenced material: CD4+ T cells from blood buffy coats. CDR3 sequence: CSVAQGLEPQHF. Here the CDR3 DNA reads TGCAGCGTTGCTCAGGGATTGGAGCCCCAGCATTTT. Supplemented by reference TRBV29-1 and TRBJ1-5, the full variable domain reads SAVISQKPSRDICQRGTSLTIQCQVDSQVTMMFWYRQQPGQSLTLIATANQGSEATYESGFVIDKFPISRPNLTFSTLTVSNMSPEDSSIYLCSVAQGLEPQHFGDGTRLSIL.